Listed here are 25 T cell receptor beta chains from one sample, sequenced in a study of cytomegalovirus exposure and HLA in healthy donors. Libraries were prepared by immunoSEQ multiplex PCR; TCRdb keeps only in-frame clonotypes and omits some of them. The sample records some 150,000 clones, around nine tenths being singletons. Sequenced sample: PBMCs. All receptors come from a man aged 18-30 years in good health and CMV-seronegative.

The V gene is TRBV28, the J gene TRBJ1-2; 7 bases are a match to TRBD1. The CDR3 extends over 14 amino acids. The junction had 8 bases not matched to a gene; V was cut back by 4 bases and J by 6 bases. Germline V gene sequence: CDR1 MDHEN, CDR2 SYDVKM. The DNA for the CDR3 is TGTGCCAGCAGTTGGACAGGAAGGATGGATGGCTACACCTTC. Protein sequence: CASSWTGRMDGYTF.

This clone has a handful of counts. The chain recombines TRBV25-1 with TRBJ2-7; tentatively, D is TRBD1 (6 bases). V lost 8 bases and J 4 bases, leaving 12 bases between the germline ends. Germline V gene lookup returns CDR1 MGHDK and CDR2 SYGVNS. The CDR3 extends over 12 amino acids. The CDR3 region has the DNA TGTGCCAGCGGGCAGGGGCCTTACGAGCAGTACTTC. Protein: CASGQGPYEQYF.

A few counts support this clone. V usage is TRBV7-9 and J usage is TRBJ2-4; TRBD1 matches 8 bases. Germline CDR1 SEHNR, CDR2 FQNEAQ (reference sequence). This CDR3 region has 18 residues. The trim removed 4 bases at V and 0 bases at J, leaving 11 bases unmatched. The DNA of the CDR3 is TGTGCCAGCAGCTCCGGACAGGGCAAACCTATAGCCAAAAACATTCAGTACTTC. Amino acid sequence: CASSSGQGKPIAKNIQYF.

The J gene is TRBJ1-1, the V gene TRBV14; TRBD1 agrees at 7 bases. The CDR3 extends over 15 amino acids. The germline V gene encodes CDR1 SGHDN and CDR2 FVKESK. Trimming removed 5 bases from V and 0 bases from J; junction bases left unmatched: 6. Written as DNA, the CDR3 is TGTGCCAGCAGCTCTAACAGGGGTGTGAACACTGAAGCTTTCTTT. Protein: CASSSNRGVNTEAFF.

The rearrangement uses TRBV27 and TRBJ1-2, with TRBD1 matching 8 bases. The CDR3 sequence is 14 residues long. The germline gives CDR1 MNHEY, CDR2 SMNVEV (reference sequence). The junction had 5 bases not matched to a gene; V was cut back by 5 bases and J by 3 bases. This CDR3 is CASSPRQGHYGYTF. As DNA, the CDR3 is TGTGCCAGCAGTCCCCGACAGGGGCACTATGGCTACACCTTC.

The rearrangement uses TRBV7-2 and TRBJ2-1; D is possibly TRBD2 (5 bases). The V end was cut by 3 bases, the J end by 8 bases, with 26 bases between. CDR3 length: 18 residues. CDR1 is SGHTA, CDR2 FQGNSA, per germline. The CDR3 protein is CASSFLLALLLALDEQFF. Here the CDR3 DNA reads TGTGCCAGCAGCTTTCTATTAGCATTGCTCCTAGCTCTCGATGAGCAGTTCTTC. Variable domain in full (rest from reference TRBV7-2 and TRBJ2-1): GAGVSQSPSNKVTEKGKDVELRCDPISGHTALYWYRQSLGQGLEFLIYFQGNSAPDKSGLPSDRFSAERTGGSVSTLTIQRTQQEDSAVYLCASSFLLALLLALDEQFFGPGTRLTVL.

The chain combines TRBV28 with TRBJ1-5, with TRBD1 matching over 11 bases. Germline values: CDR1 MDHEN, CDR2 SYDVKM. Unmatched junction bases numbered 14, after V lost 4 bases and J lost 0 bases. This CDR3 has 20 amino acids. The CDR3 DNA is TGTGCCAGCAGTTACCCCTTCGGACAGGGGGCGAGCGATAGCAATCAGCCCCAGCATTTT. Protein: CASSYPFGQGASDSNQPQHF.

The rearrangement joins TRBV14 to TRBJ2-7; D remains unclear. Trimming stripped 3 bases from V and 4 bases from J, with 7 bases between. CDR1 is SGHDN and CDR2 is FVKESK in the germline V gene. The CDR3 has 12 residues. The DNA of the CDR3 is TGTGCCAGCAGCCATTCCGGGTACGAGCAGTACGTC. It is translated as CASSHSGYEQYV.

This clone was seen once. The chain links TRBV5-1 to TRBJ1-1; D possibly corresponds to TRBD1 (5 bases). Between the trimmed V and J ends, which lost 0 bases and 1 base, there was a span of 13 bases. The CDR3 contains 16 residues. Germline V CDR1 and CDR2: SGHRS, YFSETQ. In DNA form, the CDR3 reads TGCGCCAGCAGCTTGGAGTTCGGGGGAGGGAACACTGAAGCTTTCTTT. It is translated as CASSLEFGGGNTEAFF. Supplemented by reference TRBV5-1 and TRBJ1-1, the full variable domain reads KAGVTQTPRYLIKTRGQQVTLSCSPISGHRSVSWYQQTPGQGLQFLFEYFSETQRNKGNFPGRFSGRQFSNSRSEMNVSTLELGDSALYLCASSLEFGGGNTEAFFGQGTRLTVV.

This clone came up once. V gene TRBV27 combines with J gene TRBJ2-7, with TRBD1 identical over 7 bases. Looked up from germline, CDR1 is MNHEY and CDR2 is SMNVEV (reference sequence). The CDR3 runs 16 residues. V trimming: 0 bases; J trimming: 2 bases; junction bases outside the gene matches: 7. CDR3 loop: CASSLSQGSFPYEQYF. The CDR3 DNA follows: TGTGCCAGCAGTTTATCACAGGGGTCCTTTCCCTACGAGCAGTACTTC.

The chain joins TRBV5-3 to TRBJ2-7; D perhaps matches TRBD1 (5 bases). TRBV5-3 counts as an open reading frame of uncertain function. The V gene lost 3 bases and the J gene lost 3 bases, with 13 bases spanning the gap. The CDR3 has 14 amino acids. In DNA form, the CDR3 reads TGTGCCAGAAGCTCGACGAACCAGGGCTACGAGCAGTACTTC. This gives the protein CARSSTNQGYEQYF.

This chain uses TRBV28 with TRBJ2-3; 9 bases map to TRBD2. Germline V gives CDR1 MDHEN, CDR2 SYDVKM. Trimming removed 2 bases from V and 10 bases from J; junction bases left unmatched: 10. The CDR3 spans 15 residues. The CDR3 spells CASSLKGWGLAPQYF. CDR3 coding DNA: TGTGCCAGCAGTTTAAAGGGGTGGGGACTAGCACCGCAGTATTTT.

The chain joins TRBV28 to TRBJ2-1; TRBD2 might be the D (6 bases). The CDR3 sequence is 15 residues long. Trimming left V 5 bases short and J 4 bases short, with 15 bases between. The germline gives CDR1 MDHEN, CDR2 SYDVKM. CDR3 nucleotides: TGTGCCAGCAGTCGCACCCTAGCGAGATACAATGAGCAGTTCTTC. Its protein is CASSRTLARYNEQFF.

The chain has TRBV18 and TRBJ2-7, with D perhaps matching TRBD1 (5 bases). There are 14 residues in the CDR3. Looked up from germline, CDR1 is KGHSH and CDR2 is LQKENI. V lost 1 base and J lost 7, with 14 bases in between. The CDR3 coding sequence is TGTGCCAGCTCACCACTCAAAGGGGTTAAGGAGCAGTACTTC. It is translated as CASSPLKGVKEQYF.

This clone was detected once. This sequence joins TRBV11-2 and TRBJ1-1, with 9 bases that match TRBD1. The germline gives CDR1 SGHAT, CDR2 FQNNGV. This CDR3 has 16 residues. V lost 1 base to trimming and J lost 0 bases; unmatched junction nucleotides: 3. Written as DNA, the CDR3 is TGTGCCAGCAGCTTAGGGACAGGGGCTGTGAACACTGAAGCTTTCTTT. Residues: CASSLGTGAVNTEAFF.

The V call is TRBV28, the J call TRBJ2-2; D gene ambiguous. Germline CDR1 and CDR2: MDHEN and SYDVKM. The CDR3 is 15 residues long. Between the trimmed V and J ends, which lost 3 bases and 4 bases, there was a span of 12 bases. The CDR3 DNA reads as TGTGCCAGCAGTTTGTCGGGTCTGGGCACCGGGGAGCTGTTTTTT. Encoded protein: CASSLSGLGTGELFF.

V gene TRBV2 combines with J gene TRBJ2-2; 7 nucleotides align to TRBD1. Germline CDR1 SNHLY, CDR2 FYNNEI. The CDR3 totals 16 residues. Germline trimming cut 6 bases from V and 2 bases from J; bases unmatched to any gene: 9. In nucleotides, the CDR3 is TGTGCCAGCAGAGACCTCACAGGGGTAAACACCGGGGAGCTGTTTTTT. Amino acids: CASRDLTGVNTGELFF.

The chain employs TRBV2 and TRBJ2-3; possible D gene TRBD2, 5 bases. Germline V gene data show CDR1 as SNHLY and CDR2 as FYNNEI. V was clipped by 7 bases and J by 1 base, with 9 bases between them. The CDR3 is made up of 13 amino acids. The CDR3 DNA sequence: TGTGCCAGCAAGAAGGAGGGCACAGATACGCAGTATTTT. Its protein product is CASKKEGTDTQYF. Full variable domain (outside the CDR3, taken from reference TRBV2 and TRBJ2-3): EPEVTQTPSHQVTQMGQEVILRCVPISNHLYFYWYRQILGQKVEFLVSFYNNEISEKSEIFDDQFSVERPDGSNFTLKIRSTKLEDSAMYFCASKKEGTDTQYFGPGTRLTVL.

The chain joins TRBV5-6 to TRBJ2-7; 7 bases are a match to TRBD2. CDR1 and CDR2 from the germline V gene are SGHDT and YYEEEE. The CDR3 has 13 residues. V gave up 4 bases and J gave up 0 bases; unmatched junction bases: 1. The CDR3 spells CASSRDYSYEQYF. CDR3 nucleotides: TGTGCCAGCAGCAGGGACTACTCCTACGAGCAGTACTTC.

The gene calls are TRBV27 and TRBJ2-4, with TRBD2 matching 9 bases. V lost 8 bases and J lost 7; bases outside the gene matches: 3. The CDR3 has 12 residues. Germline V gene sequence: CDR1 MNHEY, CDR2 SMNVEV (reference sequence). In DNA form, the CDR3 reads TGTGCCAGCGGGACTAGCATTAACATTCAGTACTTC. Amino acid sequence: CASGTSINIQYF.

Regarding this clone: Mismatch with germline at one junction end may stem from a read error. The chain carries TRBV7-7 and TRBJ2-5, with TRBD2 identical over 7 bases. Germline-derived CDR1 and CDR2 are SSHAT and FNYEAQ (reference sequence). This CDR3 comprises 14 residues. Here the CDR3 DNA reads TGTGCTAGCAGCTTAGACAGACAGCGGGGGACCCAGTACTTC. It translates to CASSLDRQRGTQYF.

The rearrangement joins TRBV6-6 to TRBJ1-5, with TRBD1 as a possible D gene (5 bases). V lost 6 bases and J 4 bases, leaving 13 bases between the germline ends. This CDR3 contains 14 residues. CDR1 and CDR2 (germline): MNHNY, SVGAGI (reference sequence). The CDR3 DNA is TGTGCCAGCAGCCCGGGGGGGGGAAATCAGCCCCAGCATTTT. This gives the protein CASSPGGGNQPQHF.

This sequence joins TRBV4-1 and TRBJ1-1; 9 bases match TRBD1. Germline values: CDR1 MGHRA, CDR2 YSYEKL. V lost 4 bases, J lost 7 bases, and 10 bases stayed unmatched. The CDR3 is made up of 15 amino acids. CDR3 sequence (DNA): TGCGCCAGCAGCCCAGTACAGGGGGCGGGGGTTGAAGCTTTCTTT. This translates into CASSPVQGAGVEAFF.

V gene TRBV21-1 combines with J gene TRBJ2-6; TRBD1 is the table's D call and was not checked against the DNA. TRBV21-1 counts as a pseudogene. This CDR3 comprises 16 residues. The CDR3 loop is CASGPLRGSGANVLTF. CDR3 DNA sequence: TGTGCCAGCGGCCCGCTCCGTGGCTCTGGGGCCAACGTCCTGACTTTC.

This rearrangement joins TRBV13 to TRBJ2-3, with unresolved D. V lost 4 bases, J lost 5 bases, and 22 bases lay in between. The CDR3 is 17 amino acids. Germline V gene sequence: CDR1 PRHDT, CDR2 FYEKMQ (reference sequence). CDR3 protein: CASSSYSRDITGDTQYF. The CDR3 region has the DNA TGTGCCAGCAGCTCTTATAGCCGAGATATAACGGGAGATACGCAGTATTTT.